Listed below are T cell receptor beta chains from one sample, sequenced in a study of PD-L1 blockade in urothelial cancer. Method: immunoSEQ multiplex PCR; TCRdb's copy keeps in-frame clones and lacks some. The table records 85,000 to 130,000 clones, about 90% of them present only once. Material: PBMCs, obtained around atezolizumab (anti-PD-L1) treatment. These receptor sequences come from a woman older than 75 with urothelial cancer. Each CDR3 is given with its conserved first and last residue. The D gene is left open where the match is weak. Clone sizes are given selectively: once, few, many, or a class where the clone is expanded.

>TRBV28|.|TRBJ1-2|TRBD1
TGTGCCAGCAGTTTGACAGGGGGCGCTACCTTCTACTATGGCTACACCTTC
CASSLTGGATFYYGYTF
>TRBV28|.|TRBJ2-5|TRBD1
TGTGCCAGCACAAAAGGGGGCGAAGAGACCCAGTACTTC
CASTKGGEETQYF
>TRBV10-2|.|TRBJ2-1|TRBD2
TGCGCCAGCAGATTTTCCGGGACTAGCTACAATGAGCAGTTCTTC
CASRFSGTSYNEQFF
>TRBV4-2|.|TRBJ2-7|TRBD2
TGTGCCAGCAGCCAAGGGCTAGCGGGAGTATACGAGCAGTACTTC
CASSQGLAGVYEQYF
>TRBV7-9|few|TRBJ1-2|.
TGTGCCAGCAGCCAAGTCGACTTTAGTGGTGGAGGCTACACCTTC
CASSQVDFSGGGYTF
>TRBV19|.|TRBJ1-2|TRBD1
TGTGCCAGTCTCCAAGACAGGGCTCACTATGGCTACACCTTC
CASLQDRAHYGYTF
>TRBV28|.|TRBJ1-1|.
TGTGCCAGCAGTTCTGGGGGCCGAAACACTGAAGCTTTCTTT
CASSSGGRNTEAFF
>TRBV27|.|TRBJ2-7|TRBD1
TGTGCCAGCAGGGGGACAGGGGGGACCTACGAGCAGTACTTC
CASRGTGGTYEQYF
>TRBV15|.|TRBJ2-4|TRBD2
TGTGCCACCAGAAGTTTCGGGGGAGGGGCCAAAAACATTCAGTACTTC
CATRSFGGGAKNIQYF
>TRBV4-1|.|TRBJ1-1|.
TGCGCCAGCAGCCACGACACTGAAGCTTTCTTT
CASSHDTEAFF
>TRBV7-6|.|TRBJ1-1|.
TGTGCCAGCGGGGCCTACAGGGCCGGTGACACTGAAGCTTTCTTT
CASGAYRAGDTEAFF
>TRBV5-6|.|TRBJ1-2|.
TGTGCCAGCACCACGGGCCTACCGGGAGGCTACACCTTC
CASTTGLPGGYTF
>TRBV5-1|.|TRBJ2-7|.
TGCGCCAGCAGCTCTAATACAGGAAACGGCGAGCAGTACTTC
CASSSNTGNGEQYF
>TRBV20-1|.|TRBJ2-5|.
TGCAGTGCTACACTCAAATACTTC
CSATLKYF
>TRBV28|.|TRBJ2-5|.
TGTGCCAGCAGTTTACTTGACACCCAAGAGACCCAGTACTTC
CASSLLDTQETQYF
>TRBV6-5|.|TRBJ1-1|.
TGTGCCAGCAGCCTTGGGGGGGCCACTGAAGCTTTCTTT
CASSLGGATEAFF
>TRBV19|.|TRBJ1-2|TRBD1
TGTGCCAGTAGTGAATGGGACAGCCGGTTCTATGGCTACACCTTC
CASSEWDSRFYGYTF
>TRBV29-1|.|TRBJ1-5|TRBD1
TGCAGCGTGAAATCAGGGGGTACGGGCAATCAGCCCCAGCATTTT
CSVKSGGTGNQPQHF